Listed below are T cell receptor beta chains from one sample, sequenced in a study of metastatic and nonmetastatic thyroid tumors. MiXCR reprocessed the PCR reads for TCRdb. The sample records approximately 82,000 clones, approximately 12% being singletons. The source material was tumor tissue. These receptors all come from a female donor with papillary thyroid cancer or a benign thyroid nodule (not recorded which). Some clones in this sample may be carry-over from other donors' samples. The CDR3 runs from the conserved cysteine through the conserved F or W. The D gene is left open where the match is weak. Where a row states a size, it is once, few, many or the class of an expanded clone; other rows omit it.

TRBV6-1,many,-,TRBJ1-1,CASSPPGDRGTEAFF,TGTGCCAGCAGTCCACCCGGGGATAGGGGCACTGAAGCTTTCTTT
TRBV12-3/TRBV12-4,many,-,TRBJ2-1,CASSLGHNEQFF,TGTGCCAGCAGTTTAGGTCACAATGAGCAGTTCTTC
TRBV20-1,few,TRBD2,TRBJ2-3,CSARAAYSGRVKGLDTQYF,TGCAGTGCTAGAGCCGCCTATAGCGGGAGGGTGAAGGGTTTAGATACGCAGTATTTT
TRBV5-5,many,-,TRBJ1-1,CASSYMGSEAFF,TGTGCCAGCAGCTATATGGGCTCTGAAGCTTTCTTT
TRBV11-2,many,-,TRBJ2-5,CASSLDRVETQYF,TGTGCCAGCAGCTTAGATCGCGTGGAGACCCAGTACTTC
TRBV15,-,TRBD2,TRBJ2-2,CRDSGRAHTGELSF,TGTCGCGATAGCGGGAGGGCCCACACCGGGGAGCTGTCTTTT
TRBV27,many,TRBD1,TRBJ1-1,CASSLQGANTEAFF,TGTGCCAGCAGTTTACAGGGGGCAAACACTGAAGCTTTCTTT
TRBV6-1,many,-,TRBJ2-1,CASSRTHNEQFF,TGTGCCAGCAGCCGAACACACAATGAGCAGTTCTTC
TRBV20-1,many,-,TRBJ2-1,CSARDPPSYNEQFF,TGCAGTGCTAGAGACCCGCCCTCCTACAATGAGCAGTTCTTC
TRBV5-1,many,-,TRBJ1-5,CASSLASGGGQPQHF,TGCGCCAGCAGCTTGGCCTCCGGGGGCGGTCAGCCCCAGCATTTT
TRBV7-9,many,-,TRBJ2-3,CASSGIRGSTDTQYF,TGTGCCAGCAGCGGCATAAGGGGTAGCACAGATACGCAGTATTTT
TRBV11-3,many,-,TRBJ2-7,CASSVSYEQYF,TGTGCCAGCAGCGTCTCCTACGAGCAGTACTTC
TRBV29-1,many,-,TRBJ1-4,CSVGEQGAELFF,TGCAGCGTTGGGGAGCAGGGTGCCGAACTGTTTTTT
TRBV7-2,many,-,TRBJ1-2,CASSFGTGGFYGYTF,TGTGCCAGCAGCTTCGGGACGGGAGGATTCTATGGCTACACCTTC
TRBV7-8,many,TRBD1,TRBJ1-1,CASSLVGMTGDNTEAFF,TGTGCCAGCAGCTTGGTCGGGATGACAGGGGACAACACTGAAGCTTTCTTT
TRBV6-4,many,-,TRBJ2-3,CASSKGGRQTMTDTQYF,TGTGCCAGCAGCAAGGGTGGACGACAGACCATGACAGATACGCAGTATTTT
TRBV6-1,many,TRBD1,TRBJ1-6,CASSRTGPNSPLHF,TGTGCCAGCAGTAGGACAGGGCCAAATTCACCCCTCCACTTT
TRBV6-9,few,-,TRBJ2-7,CASSWTSRTYEQYF,TGTGCCAGCAGTTGGACATCGCGTACCTACGAGCAGTACTTC
TRBV5-8,many,-,TRBJ2-4,CASSLVHSKNIQYF,TGTGCCAGCAGCTTGGTGCACAGCAAAAACATTCAGTACTTC
TRBV5-5,many,-,TRBJ1-3,CASSLEPYSGNTIYF,TGTGCCAGCAGCTTGGAACCTTACTCTGGAAACACCATATATTTT
TRBV9,many,TRBD2,TRBJ2-4,CASSVGLAGGPGNIQYF,TGTGCCAGCAGCGTAGGGCTAGCGGGAGGGCCGGGGAACATTCAGTACTTC
TRBV19,medium-sized,TRBD1,TRBJ1-3,CASTLQGQPGNTIYF,TGTGCCAGTACCCTCCAGGGACAGCCGGGAAACACCATATATTTT
TRBV9,-,TRBD2,TRBJ2-1,CASSGRKRDLFEQFF,TGTGCCAGCAGCGGTCGCAAGCGGGACCTCTTTGAGCAGTTCTTC